A single sample is the source of the 32 T cell receptor beta chains below, sequenced in a study of T cells expressing NK-cell markers. Reanalyzing the 5' RACE reads, TCRdb keeps one entry per CDR3 protein, without DNA. The sample holds 300,000 to 500,000 distinct CDR3 sequences. The sample was blood T cells: a sorted CD56 or NKG2C T cell subset, CD4+ or CD8+ T cells, or bulk PBMC T cells (not recorded which). These TCRs come from a woman between 50 and 59 years old in good health.

The chain links TRBV10-3 to TRBJ2-1; TCRdb picks TRBD2, but there is no DNA to check that call. This CDR3 comprises 15 residues. Germline values: CDR1 ENHRY, CDR2 SYGVKD. CDR3 amino acids: CAISSLAGAYNEQFF.

The rearrangement uses TRBV20-1 and TRBJ2-7. The CDR3 totals 12 residues. Germline V gene lookup returns CDR1 DFQATT and CDR2 SNEGSKA (reference sequence). CDR3 protein: CSASETQYEQYF.

The chain uses TRBV5-1 and TRBJ2-2; absent DNA, TCRdb's TRBD2 call cannot be checked. Germline V gene sequence: CDR1 SGHRS, CDR2 YFSETQ. The CDR3 totals 15 residues. The CDR3 sequence is CASTPGGASTGELFF. Using reference TRBV5-1 and TRBJ2-2 for the parts outside the CDR3, the full variable domain is KAGVTQTPRYLIKTRGQQVTLSCSPISGHRSVSWYQQTPGQGLQFLFEYFSETQRNKGNFPGRFSGRQFSNSRSEMNVSTLELGDSALYLCASTPGGASTGELFFGEGSRLTVL.

This chain links TRBV7-9 with TRBJ2-3; TCRdb's assignment of TRBD2 cannot be checked, as there is no DNA. Germline CDR1 is SEHNR and CDR2 is FQNEAQ (reference sequence). This CDR3 spans 17 amino acids. Here the CDR3 reads CASSPPGLAGHTDTQYF.

The rearrangement joins TRBV7-9 to TRBJ2-1; there is no DNA to check the TCRdb D call of TRBD2. Germline loops: CDR1 SEHNR, CDR2 FQNEAQ (reference sequence). The CDR3 sequence is 15 residues long. The CDR3 spells CASSSYASGSDEQFF.

The genes are TRBV10-2 and TRBJ2-5; there is no DNA to check the TCRdb D call of TRBD2. CDR1 and CDR2 from the germline V gene are WSHSY and SAAADI. This CDR3 has 16 amino acids. CDR3 in amino acids: CASRLGTGAPGETQYF.

J is TRBJ2-2 and V is TRBV9; with no DNA, the TCRdb D assignment of TRBD2 cannot be verified. The CDR3 is 14 amino acids. Germline V gene lookup returns CDR1 SGDLS and CDR2 YYNGEE. This chain's CDR3 is CASSVQGGAGELFF. Full variable domain (missing parts from reference TRBV9 and TRBJ2-2): DSGVTQTPKHLITATGQRVTLRCSPRSGDLSVYWYQQSLDQGLQFLIQYYNGEERAKGNILERFSAQQFPDLHSELNLSSLELGDSALYFCASSVQGGAGELFFGEGSRLTVL.

The J gene is TRBJ2-2, the V gene TRBV25-1; the TCRdb D gene call, TRBD1, has no DNA to confirm it. The CDR3 is 15 amino acids. Germline V gene lookup returns CDR1 MGHDK and CDR2 SYGVNS. The CDR3 sequence is CASSGGSRNTGELFF.

The chain uses TRBV5-1 and TRBJ2-2. The CDR3 loop spans 15 amino acids. In germline, CDR1 is SGHRS, CDR2 YFSETQ. The CDR3 protein is CASSSRDANTGELFF.

The rearrangement uses TRBV20-1 and TRBJ2-1; the D gene TCRdb calls, TRBD2, cannot be checked with no DNA. The CDR3 loop spans 16 amino acids. Germline V lookup: CDR1 DFQATT, CDR2 SNEGSKA (reference sequence). CDR3 residues: CSARDVSGRLYNEQFF.

J is TRBJ1-4 and V is TRBV11-2; TCRdb proposes TRBD1, but this gene call is untestable without DNA. The CDR3 is 15 amino acids. Germline lookup yields CDR1 SGHAT and CDR2 FQNNGV. CDR3 amino acids: CASSAEGRVNEKLFF.

This chain links TRBV20-1 with TRBJ2-1. CDR1 is DFQATT, CDR2 SNEGSKA, per germline (reference sequence). This CDR3 has 17 residues. This CDR3 reads CSARAVLGGSSYNEQFF.

This chain joins TRBV4-1 and TRBJ2-7. The CDR3 consists of 15 residues. Germline V lookup: CDR1 MGHRA, CDR2 YSYEKL. This CDR3 is CASSQRGGSSYEQYF.

V is TRBV9 and J is TRBJ2-1; with no DNA, the TCRdb D assignment of TRBD2 cannot be verified. The germline V gene has CDR1 SGDLS and CDR2 YYNGEE. The CDR3 is 15 amino acids. The CDR3 is CASSVLSGSGGEQFF.

V usage is TRBV24-1 and J usage is TRBJ2-1; TCRdb's D call of TRBD2 is untestable without DNA. The germline V gene encodes CDR1 KGHDR and CDR2 SFDVKD. This CDR3 is 18 amino acids long. The CDR3 sequence is CATSDLPSLAGAHNEQFF.

The V and J genes are TRBV28 and TRBJ1-6; the D call from TCRdb, TRBD1, cannot be confirmed without DNA. Germline lookup yields CDR1 MDHEN and CDR2 SYDVKM. The CDR3 is 14 residues long. The CDR3 spells CASSFRANNSPLHF. Combining the CDR3 with reference TRBV28 and TRBJ1-6 gives the whole variable domain DVKVTQSSRYLVKRTGEKVFLECVQDMDHENMFWYRQDPGLGLRLIYFSYDVKMKEKGDIPEGYSVSREKKERFSLILESASTNQTSMYLCASSFRANNSPLHFGNGTRLTVT.

This chain uses TRBV6-5 with TRBJ2-6. The germline gives CDR1 MNHEY, CDR2 SVGAGI. This CDR3 region has 14 residues. The CDR3 loop reads CASRESSGANVLTF.

V and J are TRBV20-1 and TRBJ2-7; the D call of TRBD2 rests on TCRdb alone, since no DNA is present to check it. The CDR3 sequence is 15 residues long. Looked up from germline, CDR1 is DFQATT and CDR2 is SNEGSKA (reference sequence). CDR3 amino acids: CSAFSGVAGFNEQYF.

This chain links TRBV5-1 with TRBJ2-3. This CDR3 spans 13 amino acids. Per the germline V gene, CDR1 is SGHRS and CDR2 is YFSETQ. The CDR3 loop is CASGDASTDTQYF.

The V gene is TRBV4-2, the J gene TRBJ2-2; TCRdb's D gene call, TRBD2, goes unchecked for lack of DNA. Germline V lookup: CDR1 LGHNA, CDR2 YNFKEQ. This CDR3 has 15 residues. CDR3 in amino acids: CASSQERGDTGELFF.

The CDR3 sequence: CSAGLGSFNEQFF. The chain links TRBV29-1 to TRBJ2-1. The CDR3 is 13 residues long. The germline CDR1 and CDR2 sequences are SQVTM and ANQGSEA.

The chain carries TRBV11-2 and TRBJ2-3. The CDR3 runs to 11 residues. Germline V gene lookup returns CDR1 SGHAT and CDR2 FQNNGV. CDR3 residues: CASRIGDTQYF. Together with reference TRBV11-2 and TRBJ2-3, the CDR3 gives the full variable domain: EAGVAQSPRYKIIEKRQSVAFWCNPISGHATLYWYQQILGQGPKLLIQFQNNGVVDDSQLPKDRFSAERLKGVDSTLKIQPAKLEDSAVYLCASRIGDTQYFGPGTRLTVL.

The genes are TRBV5-1 and TRBJ2-3. In germline, CDR1 is SGHRS, CDR2 YFSETQ. This CDR3 region has 16 residues. The CDR3 loop is CASSLEETSSTDTQYF.

The chain recombines TRBV2 with TRBJ1-1; without DNA, the TCRdb call of TRBD1 cannot be checked. Germline loops: CDR1 SNHLY, CDR2 FYNNEI. CDR3 length: 14 residues. CDR3 sequence: CASSDRGRGTEAFF.

The J gene is TRBJ2-5, the V gene TRBV20-1; the D gene TCRdb calls, TRBD2, cannot be checked with no DNA. The germline V gene encodes CDR1 DFQATT and CDR2 SNEGSKA (reference sequence). This CDR3 comprises 15 residues. This chain's CDR3 is CSARWAGVIQETQYF.

CDR3: CATKQGAETQYF. The chain uses TRBV27 and TRBJ2-5; TCRdb selects TRBD1, and the lack of DNA leaves this call unchecked. This CDR3 comprises 12 residues. CDR1 is MNHEY and CDR2 is SMNVEV in the germline V gene (reference sequence).

The genes are TRBV3-1 and TRBJ2-1. The germline V gene encodes CDR1 LGHDT and CDR2 YNNKEL (reference sequence). The length of the CDR3 is 14 residues. CDR3 amino acids: CASQDASPYNEQFF.

The V and J genes are TRBV7-9 and TRBJ2-7. CDR1 is SEHNR, CDR2 FQNEAQ, per germline (reference sequence). The CDR3 totals 15 residues. CDR3 residues: CASSPGGSDYYEQYF.

CDR3 protein: CASSFEGGANEKLFF. The chain uses TRBV11-2 and TRBJ1-4. CDR1 and CDR2 (germline): SGHAT, FQNNGV. The CDR3 runs to 15 residues.

V and J are TRBV15 and TRBJ1-4. Germline CDR1 reads LNHNV; CDR2 reads YYDKDF (reference sequence). The CDR3 sequence is 18 residues long. CDR3 sequence reads: CATSRVFPGGTTNEKLFF.

This chain's CDR3 is CASSYSLDRSYEQYF. The rearrangement links TRBV6-6 to TRBJ2-7. The germline V gene has CDR1 MNHNY and CDR2 SVGAGI (reference sequence). The CDR3 totals 15 residues.

The J gene is TRBJ2-7, the V gene TRBV5-4; as DNA is missing, the TRBD1 call by TCRdb cannot be tested. The germline V gene encodes CDR1 SGHNT and CDR2 YYREEE (reference sequence). The CDR3 totals 12 residues. CDR3 loop: CASSLFPGEQYF.